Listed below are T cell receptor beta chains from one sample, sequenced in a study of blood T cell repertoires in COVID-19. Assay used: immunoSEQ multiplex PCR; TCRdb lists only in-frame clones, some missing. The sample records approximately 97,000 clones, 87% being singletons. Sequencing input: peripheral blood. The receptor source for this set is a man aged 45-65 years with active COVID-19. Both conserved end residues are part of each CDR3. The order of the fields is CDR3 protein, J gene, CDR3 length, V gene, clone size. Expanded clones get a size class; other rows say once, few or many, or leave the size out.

CATSRWGGYEQYF | TRBJ2-7 | 13 | TRBV15 | -
CASMPGVSNQPQHF | TRBJ1-5 | 14 | TRBV2 | -
CASSPGTSGTDTQYF | TRBJ2-3 | 15 | TRBV5-1 | -
CASRGRAGGQDTQYF | TRBJ2-3 | 15 | TRBV19 | -
CAWGSGGEQETQYF | TRBJ2-5 | 14 | TRBV30 | -
CASRQGQGTGELFF | TRBJ2-2 | 14 | TRBV7-9 | -
CASSRGLPNDEQYF | TRBJ2-7 | 14 | TRBV6-4 | -
CASSPKWGGLAEQYF | TRBJ2-7 | 15 | TRBV9 | few
CASRDGREKLFF | TRBJ1-4 | 12 | TRBV25-1 | -
CASSLGVHEDYNEQFF | TRBJ2-1 | 16 | TRBV11-3 | few
CASSFASGGAYEQYF | TRBJ2-7 | 15 | TRBV5-5 | -
CASGDSGTGPYEQYF | TRBJ2-7 | 15 | TRBV11-3 | -
CASSFGQVGNTEAFF | TRBJ1-1 | 15 | TRBV7-2 | -
CASSLPGLAGGSTDTQYF | TRBJ2-3 | 18 | TRBV5-8 | -
CASSPRNRGGYGYTF | TRBJ1-2 | 15 | TRBV7-2 | -
CASSRQGDNTGELFF | TRBJ2-2 | 15 | TRBV19 | -
CASSRGAGGSSQNIQYF | TRBJ2-4 | 17 | TRBV4-2 | once
CASSTGGMGGYTF | TRBJ1-2 | 13 | TRBV6-5 | -
CASSLAGTQDTQYF | TRBJ2-3 | 14 | TRBV6-5 | -
CASSVAGGQNTGELFF | TRBJ2-2 | 16 | TRBV9 | -
CAWSVWTSGWAFRGSGELFF | TRBJ2-2 | 20 | TRBV30 | few
CASSPEGGGNSPLHF | TRBJ1-6 | 15 | TRBV3-1/TRBV3-2 | -
CASYNSGGVTGELFF | TRBJ2-2 | 15 | TRBV27 | -
CATRPSVSGNTIYF | TRBJ1-3 | 14 | TRBV6-5 | -
CASSPDSSSGNTIYF | TRBJ1-3 | 15 | TRBV7-7 | -
CASSQDLPGGFFQPQHF | TRBJ1-5 | 17 | TRBV4-3 | few